These 12 T cell receptor beta chains originate from one sample sequenced in a study of shared clonotypes between healthy human individuals. Method: immunoSEQ multiplex PCR; TCRdb's copy keeps in-frame clones and lacks some. This table holds 2 million to 2.5 million clones, about 95% found once. Naive-designated CD8 cells lacked CD45RO, were positively enriched for CCR7, and omitted terminally differentiated effector memory CD45RA+ cells. The material sequenced was naive CD8+ T cells sorted from blood. The receptors derive from a man younger than 35 in good health.

The chain links TRBV19 to TRBJ1-2, with D perhaps matching TRBD1 (5 bases). This CDR3 contains 13 residues. CDR1 and CDR2 from the germline V gene are LNHDA and SQIVND (reference sequence). V was cut by 4 bases and J by 8 bases, with 14 bases left in between. The CDR3 DNA sequence: TGTGCCAGTAGTACCACTCAGGGTGGAGGCTACACCTTC. Its protein product is CASSTTQGGGYTF.

This clone was picked up one time. The chain recombines TRBV27 with TRBJ1-5; no definite D call. The CDR3 is made up of 18 amino acids. Germline assignment: CDR1 MNHEY and CDR2 SMNVEV (reference sequence). Between the trimmed V and J ends, which lost 3 bases and 0 bases, there was a span of 18 bases. The CDR3 loop is CASSFGGNSDPSNQPQHF. DNA of the CDR3: TGTGCCAGCAGTTTCGGAGGGAATTCCGACCCTAGCAATCAGCCCCAGCATTTT.

The V gene is TRBV15, the J gene TRBJ1-1; no clear D gene. Germline CDR1 LNHNV, CDR2 YYDKDF (reference sequence). The CDR3 is made up of 14 amino acids. Deletions cut 1 base from V and 2 bases from J, with 8 bases between. CDR3 sequence: CATSRVGLNTEAFF. The CDR3 DNA is TGTGCCACCAGCAGAGTTGGGCTCAACACTGAAGCTTTCTTT.

The chain combines TRBV6-5 with TRBJ2-7, with a weak D call TRBD2 (5 bases). There are 13 residues in the CDR3. Trimming removed 0 bases from V and 5 bases from J, with 8 bases in between. CDR1 is MNHEY, CDR2 SVGAGI, per germline. The CDR3 sequence: CASSYSHGDEQYF. Here the CDR3 DNA reads TGTGCCAGCAGTTACTCGCACGGGGACGAGCAGTACTTC.

The chain employs TRBV27 and TRBJ2-1, with 12 nucleotides matching TRBD2. The CDR3 runs to 15 residues. CDR1 and CDR2 (germline): MNHEY, SMNVEV (reference sequence). The junction had 9 bases not matched to a gene; V was cut back by 8 bases and J by 7 bases. The CDR3 reads CASARTSGMGNEQFF. The DNA for the CDR3 is TGTGCCAGCGCAAGGACTAGCGGGATGGGGAATGAGCAGTTCTTC.

The chain links TRBV2 to TRBJ1-3; 10 nucleotides line up with TRBD1. V shed 5 bases, J shed 2 bases, and the junction held 9 bases outside the gene matches. Germline lookup yields CDR1 SNHLY and CDR2 FYNNEI. The CDR3 contains 17 residues. The DNA for the CDR3 is TGTGCCAGCAGTTCCCGACAGGGGGCTCCGGCTGGAAACACCATATATTTT. Translation: CASSSRQGAPAGNTIYF.

The genes are TRBV28 and TRBJ2-6; TRBD1 is a possible D gene (5 bases). The CDR3 runs to 15 residues. Per germline, CDR1 MDHEN and CDR2 SYDVKM. Deletions cut 5 bases from V and 0 bases from J, with 8 bases between. The CDR3 DNA reads as TGTGCCAGCAGTCAAACAGGCTCTGGGGCCAACGTCCTGACTTTC. Protein product: CASSQTGSGANVLTF.

The chain joins TRBV19 to TRBJ2-7; 8 bases are a match to TRBD1. Germline V gene data show CDR1 as LNHDA and CDR2 as SQIVND (reference sequence). This CDR3 contains 13 residues. V lost 10 bases and J lost 5; bases outside the gene matches: 10. The DNA of the CDR3 is TGTGCCACCTTGGACAGGGCAAAAGACGAGCAGTACTTC. This translates into CATLDRAKDEQYF.

The V call is TRBV4-1, the J call TRBJ2-7; D remains unclear. Germline V gene sequence: CDR1 MGHRA, CDR2 YSYEKL. V was trimmed by 0 bases and J by 0 bases, leaving 6 bases between them. This CDR3 is 14 amino acids long. CDR3 DNA sequence: TGCGCCAGCAGCCAAGATGTACTCTCCTACGAGCAGTACTTC. Residues: CASSQDVLSYEQYF.

Regarding this clone: The sample contains more than one DNA sequence encoding this CDR3. The chain uses TRBV9 and TRBJ2-7; D is ambiguous. The CDR3 runs to 13 residues. Trimming shortened V by 0 bases and J by 3 bases, and 7 bases separated the two germline ends. Germline-derived CDR1 and CDR2 are SGDLS and YYNGEE. The CDR3 loop reads CASSVAVGYEQYF. CDR3 nucleotides: TGTGCCAGCAGCGTAGCCGTAGGCTACGAGCAGTACTTC.

The chain recombines TRBV6-5 with TRBJ1-2, with D tentatively TRBD1 (5 bases). Germline-derived CDR1 and CDR2 are MNHEY and SVGAGI. V dropped 5 bases and J dropped 5 bases, with 15 bases sitting between them. The CDR3 is 14 residues long. The CDR3 is CASSPLGGGYGYTF. For the CDR3, the DNA is TGTGCCAGCAGTCCCCTCGGGGGGGGGTATGGCTACACCTTC.

The chain uses TRBV7-8 and TRBJ2-5, with 13 bases matching TRBD2. The V gene end was trimmed by 1 base and the J gene end by 0 bases; junction bases not matched to a gene: 5. The CDR3 has 18 amino acids. The germline gives CDR1 SGHVS, CDR2 FQNEAQ. The CDR3 nucleotides are TGTGCCAGCAGCTTAGGGGGGACTAGCGGGACGTACCAAGAGACCCAGTACTTC. The encoded protein is CASSLGGTSGTYQETQYF. Filled out from reference TRBV7-8 and TRBJ2-5, the complete variable domain reads GAGVSQSPRYKVAKRGQDVALRCDPISGHVSLFWYQQALGQGPEFLTYFQNEAQLDKSGLPSDRFFAERPEGSVSTLKIQRTQQEDSAVYLCASSLGGTSGTYQETQYFGPGTRLLVL.